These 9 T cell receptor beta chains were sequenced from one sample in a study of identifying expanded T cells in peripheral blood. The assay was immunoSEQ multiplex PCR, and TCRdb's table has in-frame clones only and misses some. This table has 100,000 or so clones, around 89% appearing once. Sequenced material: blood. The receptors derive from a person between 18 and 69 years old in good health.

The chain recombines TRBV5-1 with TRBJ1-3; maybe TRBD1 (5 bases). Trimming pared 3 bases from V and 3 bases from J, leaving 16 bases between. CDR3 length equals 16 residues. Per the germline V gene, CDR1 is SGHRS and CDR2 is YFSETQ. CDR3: CASSYHGGTGGNTIYF. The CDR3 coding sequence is TGCGCCAGCAGCTATCATGGGGGGACTGGTGGAAACACCATATATTTT.

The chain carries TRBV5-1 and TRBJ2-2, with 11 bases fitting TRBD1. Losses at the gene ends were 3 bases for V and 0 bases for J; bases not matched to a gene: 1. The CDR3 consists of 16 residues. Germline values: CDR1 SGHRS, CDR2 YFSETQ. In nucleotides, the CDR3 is TGCGCCAGCAGCTGGGACAGGGGGGCGAACACCGGGGAGCTGTTTTTT. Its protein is CASSWDRGANTGELFF.

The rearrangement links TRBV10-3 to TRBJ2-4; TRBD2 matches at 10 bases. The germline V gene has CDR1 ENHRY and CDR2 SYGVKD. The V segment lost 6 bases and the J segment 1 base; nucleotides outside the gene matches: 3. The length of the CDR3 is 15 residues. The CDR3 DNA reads TGTGCCATCAGATCAGCGGGAGGGGCCAAAAACATTCAGTACTTC. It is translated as CAIRSAGGAKNIQYF.

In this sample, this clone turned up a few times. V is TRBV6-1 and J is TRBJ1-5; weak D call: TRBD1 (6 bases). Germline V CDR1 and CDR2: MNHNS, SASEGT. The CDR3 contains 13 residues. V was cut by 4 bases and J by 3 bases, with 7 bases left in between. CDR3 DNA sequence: TGTGCCAGCAGTGCAGGGGACAATCAGCCCCAGCATTTT. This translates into CASSAGDNQPQHF.

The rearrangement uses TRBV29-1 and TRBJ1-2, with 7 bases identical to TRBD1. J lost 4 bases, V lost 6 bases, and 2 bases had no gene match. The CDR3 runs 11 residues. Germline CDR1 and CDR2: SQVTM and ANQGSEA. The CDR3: CSVGTVYGYTF. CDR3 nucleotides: TGCAGCGTAGGGACAGTCTATGGCTACACCTTC.

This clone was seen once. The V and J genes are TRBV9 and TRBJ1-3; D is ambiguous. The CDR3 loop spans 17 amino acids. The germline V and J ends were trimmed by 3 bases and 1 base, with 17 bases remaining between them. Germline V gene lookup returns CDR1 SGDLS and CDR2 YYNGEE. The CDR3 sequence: CASSGARIGRSGNTIYF. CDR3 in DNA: TGTGCCAGCAGCGGGGCCCGGATTGGGAGGTCTGGAAACACCATATATTTT.

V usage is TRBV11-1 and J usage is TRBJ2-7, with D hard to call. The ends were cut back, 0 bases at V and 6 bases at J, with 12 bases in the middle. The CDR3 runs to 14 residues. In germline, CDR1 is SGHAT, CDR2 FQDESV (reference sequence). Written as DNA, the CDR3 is TGTGCCAGCAGCTTAGCGCATGCAAATCCCGAGCAGTACTTC. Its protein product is CASSLAHANPEQYF.

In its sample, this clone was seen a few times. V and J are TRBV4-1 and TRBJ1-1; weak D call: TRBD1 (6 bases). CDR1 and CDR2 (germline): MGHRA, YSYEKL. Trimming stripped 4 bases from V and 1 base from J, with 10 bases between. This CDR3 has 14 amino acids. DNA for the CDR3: TGCGCCAGCAGCCCAGGGGCGGGGAACACTGAAGCTTTCTTT. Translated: CASSPGAGNTEAFF.

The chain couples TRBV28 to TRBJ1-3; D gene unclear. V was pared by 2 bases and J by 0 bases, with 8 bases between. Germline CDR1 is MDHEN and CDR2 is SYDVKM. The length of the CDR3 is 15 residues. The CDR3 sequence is CASSLQTVSGNTIYF. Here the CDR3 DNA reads TGTGCCAGCAGTTTACAGACGGTCTCTGGAAACACCATATATTTT.